This T cell receptor beta chain was obtained from a study of blood T cell repertoires in COVID-19. Per the authors' pipeline: The assay estimated nucleated cells by amplifying reference gene primers. Profiled with immunoSEQ multiplex PCR; TCRdb holds only in-frame clones, not every one. V, J and clone size reflect that table, while D and trimming were determined from the DNA. The sample comprises 150,000 to 250,000 clones, approximately 80% of which are singletons, and about 11% rests with the top ten. Germline V gives CDR1 KGHSH, CDR2 LQKENI. V was cut by 2 bases and J by 3 bases, with 8 bases left in between. The CDR3 extends over 14 amino acids.

The rearrangement links TRBV18 to TRBJ1-5; no reliable D call. The sequence derives from a man aged 35-49 years who had recovered from COVID-19. Source material: PBMCs or T cells enriched from blood (not recorded which). CDR3 amino acids: CASSPSVTNQPQHF. DNA of the CDR3: TGTGCCAGCTCACCATCAGTCACCAATCAGCCCCAGCATTTT.